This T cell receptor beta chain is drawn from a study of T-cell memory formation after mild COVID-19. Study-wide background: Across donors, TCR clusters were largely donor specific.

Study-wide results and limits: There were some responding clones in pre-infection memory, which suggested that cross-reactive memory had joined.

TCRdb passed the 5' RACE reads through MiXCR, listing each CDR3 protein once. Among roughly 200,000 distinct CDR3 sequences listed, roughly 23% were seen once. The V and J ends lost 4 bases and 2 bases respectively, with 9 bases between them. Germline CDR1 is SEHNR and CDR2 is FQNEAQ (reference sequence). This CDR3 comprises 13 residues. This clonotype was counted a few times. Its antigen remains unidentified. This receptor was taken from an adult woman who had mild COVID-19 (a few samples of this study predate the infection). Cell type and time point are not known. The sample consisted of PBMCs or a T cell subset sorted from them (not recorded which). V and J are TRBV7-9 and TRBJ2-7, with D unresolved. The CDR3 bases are TGTGCCAGCAGCTGGGCCCCACCCTACGAGCAGTACTTC. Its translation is CASSWAPPYEQYF.